Listed below are T cell receptor beta chains from one sample, sequenced in a study of T cells after yellow fever vaccination. In TCRdb, the 5' RACE reads were re-called with MiXCR into one record per CDR3 protein. The table has a few hundred thousand distinct CDR3 sequences, roughly 21% seen once. The source was PBMCs, collected 15 days after the yellow fever booster vaccination. The receptor set was obtained from a man aged 25-45 years who received the YFV17D yellow fever vaccine. CDR3s include the opening cysteine and the closing phenylalanine or tryptophan. A D gene is named only where the DNA matches it firmly. Only some rows state a clone size, as once, few, many or a class for expanded clones.

TRBJ2-7,TRBV7-9,TRBD2,few,CASSSPPGGEQYF,TGTGCCAGCAGCTCTCCCCCGGGGGGGGAGCAGTACTTC
TRBJ1-1,TRBV7-2,TRBD1,NA,CASSSTGMNTEAFF,TGTGCCAGCAGCTCGACAGGGATGAACACTGAAGCTTTCTTT
TRBJ1-1,TRBV5-1,NA,few,CASSLYSGGPEAFF,TGCGCCAGCAGCTTGTACTCCGGGGGCCCTGAAGCTTTCTTT
TRBJ2-7,TRBV5-1,TRBD1,NA,CASSLGQGATAYEQYF,TGCGCCAGCAGCTTGGGACAGGGGGCGACAGCCTACGAGCAGTACTTC
TRBJ2-5,TRBV20-1,TRBD2,NA,CSARPTAGGETQYF,TGCAGTGCTAGGCCCACAGCGGGAGGGGAGACCCAGTACTTC
TRBJ2-7,TRBV28,TRBD1,NA,CASGTAYEQYF,TGTGCCAGCGGGACAGCCTACGAGCAGTACTTC
TRBJ2-1,TRBV6-2/TRBV6-3,NA,NA,CASTQTNPYNEQFF,TGTGCCAGCACACAGACTAACCCCTACAATGAGCAGTTCTTC
TRBJ2-1,TRBV9,TRBD1,few,CASSVEGADRGNEQFF,TGTGCCAGCAGCGTAGAGGGGGCCGACAGGGGGAATGAGCAGTTCTTC
TRBJ2-3,TRBV12-3/TRBV12-4,TRBD2,many,CASILADGTDTQYF,TGTGCCAGCATTCTAGCGGATGGCACAGATACGCAGTATTTT
TRBJ2-2,TRBV20-1,NA,few,CSAVEVGNTGELFF,TGCAGTGCTGTAGAAGTAGGGAACACCGGGGAGCTGTTTTTT
TRBJ2-6,TRBV20-1,NA,NA,CSARDLVSSGANVLTF,TGCAGTGCTAGAGATCTAGTTAGCTCTGGGGCCAACGTCCTGACTTTC
TRBJ2-3,TRBV7-9,TRBD2,few,CASSPGGSVADTQYF,TGTGCCAGCAGCCCGGGAGGGAGTGTTGCAGATACGCAGTATTTT
TRBJ2-5,TRBV5-6,NA,NA,CASSPVVSCLKETQYF,TGTGCCAGCAGCCCCGTGGTCAGCTGCCTAAAAGAGACCCAGTACTTC
TRBJ2-1,TRBV6-2/TRBV6-3,NA,NA,CASSYGFGKAEQFF,TGTGCCAGCAGTTACGGCTTTGGGAAGGCTGAGCAGTTCTTC
TRBJ2-5,TRBV5-1,TRBD2,many,CASSTGTSGGQETQYF,TGCGCCAGCAGCACCGGGACTAGCGGGGGCCAAGAGACCCAGTACTTC
TRBJ2-1,TRBV3-1,NA,few,CASSTAAHTNEQFF,TGTGCCAGCAGCACCGCCGCGCACACCAATGAGCAGTTCTTC
TRBJ1-4,TRBV19,TRBD1,few,CASSMRTGDGEKLFF,TGTGCCAGTAGTATGAGGACAGGGGACGGTGAAAAACTGTTTTTT
TRBJ2-5,TRBV19,TRBD2,few,CASSIVAGVETQYF,TGTGCCAGTAGTATCGTAGCGGGAGTTGAGACCCAGTACTTC
TRBJ2-1,TRBV4-2,TRBD2,few,CASSQDRWREGTF,TGTGCCAGCAGCCAAGATCGCTGGCGGGAGGGGACCTTC
TRBJ2-1,TRBV18,TRBD2,few,CASSPRASGSFEQFF,TGTGCCAGCTCACCACGGGCTAGCGGGAGTTTTGAGCAGTTCTTC
TRBJ1-2,TRBV5-8,NA,NA,CASSRETGSYNYGYTF,TGTGCCAGCAGCCGCGAGACGGGAAGTTACAACTATGGCTACACCTTC
TRBJ1-2,TRBV5-6,NA,many,CASSSNNYGYTF,TGTGCCAGCAGCTCCAACAACTATGGCTACACCTTC
TRBJ2-1,TRBV5-1,TRBD1,NA,CASSWGPGQAPDRLMYFPDEQFF,TGCGCCAGCAGCTGGGGTCCGGGACAGGCTCCTGATCGGCTCATGTACTTTCCCGATGAGCAGTTCTTC
TRBJ2-7,TRBV29-1,TRBD1,NA,CSVGQGGEQYF,TGCAGCGTAGGACAGGGCGGCGAGCAGTACTTC
TRBJ2-1,TRBV7-2,TRBD2,many,CASSIQWEGGPSYNEQFF,TGTGCCAGCAGCATCCAGTGGGAGGGAGGGCCCTCCTACAATGAGCAGTTCTTC
TRBJ1-5,TRBV5-5,TRBD1,many,CASSLEGQGNQPQHF,TGTGCCAGCAGCTTGGAGGGACAGGGGAATCAGCCCCAGCATTTT
TRBJ2-3,TRBV7-6,TRBD2,NA,CASSLSVGLAVTDTQYF,TGTGCCAGCAGCTTAAGTGTGGGACTAGCGGTCACAGATACGCAGTATTTT